Detailed here is one TCR beta chain. Its cognate antigen is unknown. The read falls 3 residues short of the CDR3 end, and the missing part is taken from the germline J gene. This entry is derived from a study of T cells in women clearing cervical HPV infection. Turning to the study itself: Control women cleared a single incident HPV16 infection within 12 months.

General study findings and limits: TRBV6-7 relative abundance averaged around 0.11% in cases and under 0.2% in controls. Unknown T-cell numbers per sample may underlie the richness differences.

This CDR3 has 15 residues. Unmatched junction bases numbered 5, after V lost 3 bases and J lost 4 bases. The germline gives CDR1 MRHNA, CDR2 SNTAGT. Genomic DNA, averaging 1200 ng per sample, yielded TCR beta CDR3 via immunoSEQ. Data came from immunoSEQ multiplex PCR; TCRdb stores just in-frame clones and leaves some out. This sample contains about 17,000 clones. The V gene is TRBV6-4, the J gene TRBJ2-1, with TRBD2 identical over 8 bases. This sequence originates from a woman aged 18 to 75 with a cervical HPV16 infection that either progressed to CIN3+ or cleared (not recorded which). Source material: blood buffy coat. The part of the CDR3 DNA that was read is TGTGCCAGCAGTGAAGACGGGGGGGGATACAATGAG. This codes for CASSEDGGGYNE. The entire CDR3 reads CASSEDGGGYNEQFF.